The clone carrying this T cell receptor (beta chain) came up once. The sample belongs to a study of blood T cell repertoires in COVID-19. The wider study: Samples representing acute and convalescent COVID-19 were sourced from the United States, Italy and Spain. PBMCs, B-cell-depleted T cells, or T cells were the source of the cDNA or gDNA that made up the material.

Authors' analysis steps: Using reference gene primer amplification, nucleated cell counts were estimated. Using immunoSEQ multiplex PCR, the repertoire was profiled, and TCRdb retains in-frame clones only, with some absent. That table gives V, J and clone size, and the DNA gave D and trimming. Of tens of thousands of clones in the sample, roughly nine tenths were seen once. The TCR sequence derives from a man older than 75 in a cohort sampled during active COVID-19. The sample comprised peripheral blood.

CDR3 DNA sequence: TGTGCCACCAGAGATGGACTTGACAATGAGCAGTTCTTC. Translated: CATRDGLDNEQFF. The chain recombines TRBV24-1 with TRBJ2-1, with D tentatively TRBD2 (5 bases). The CDR3 totals 13 residues. Germline CDR1 KGHDR, CDR2 SFDVKD. The V and J ends lost 7 bases and 5 bases respectively, with 11 bases between them.